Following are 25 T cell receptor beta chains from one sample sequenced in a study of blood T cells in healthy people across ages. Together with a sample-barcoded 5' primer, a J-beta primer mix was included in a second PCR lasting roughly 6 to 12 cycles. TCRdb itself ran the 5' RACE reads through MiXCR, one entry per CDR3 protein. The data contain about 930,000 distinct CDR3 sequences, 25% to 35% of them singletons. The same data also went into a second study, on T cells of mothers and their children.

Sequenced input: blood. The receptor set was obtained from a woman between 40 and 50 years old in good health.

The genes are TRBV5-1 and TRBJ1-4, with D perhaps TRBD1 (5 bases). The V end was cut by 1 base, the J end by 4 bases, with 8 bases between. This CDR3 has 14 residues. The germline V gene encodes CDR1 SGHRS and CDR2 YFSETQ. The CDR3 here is CASSLQGDNEKLFF. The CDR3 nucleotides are TGCGCCAGCAGCTTGCAAGGGGATAATGAAAAACTGTTTTTT.

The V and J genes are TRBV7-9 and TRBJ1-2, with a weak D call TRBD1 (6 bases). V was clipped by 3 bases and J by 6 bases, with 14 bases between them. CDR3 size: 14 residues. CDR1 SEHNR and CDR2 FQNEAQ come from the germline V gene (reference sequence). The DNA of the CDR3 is TGTGCCAGCAGCTTTCCTCAGGGGAGGGATGGCTACACCTTC. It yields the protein CASSFPQGRDGYTF.

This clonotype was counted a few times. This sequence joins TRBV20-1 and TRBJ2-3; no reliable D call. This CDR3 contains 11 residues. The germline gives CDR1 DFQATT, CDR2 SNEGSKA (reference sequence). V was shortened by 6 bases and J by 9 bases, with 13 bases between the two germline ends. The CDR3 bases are TGCAGTGCCCTGGTGCTGAGCACGCAGTATTTT. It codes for CSALVLSTQYF.

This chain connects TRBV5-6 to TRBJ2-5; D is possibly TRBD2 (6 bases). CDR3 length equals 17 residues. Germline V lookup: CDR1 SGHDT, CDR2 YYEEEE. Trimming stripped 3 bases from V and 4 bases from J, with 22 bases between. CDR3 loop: CASSSYTGSGILETQYF. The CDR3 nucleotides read TGTGCCAGCAGCTCATATACCGGGAGCGGTATCCTAGAGACCCAGTACTTC.

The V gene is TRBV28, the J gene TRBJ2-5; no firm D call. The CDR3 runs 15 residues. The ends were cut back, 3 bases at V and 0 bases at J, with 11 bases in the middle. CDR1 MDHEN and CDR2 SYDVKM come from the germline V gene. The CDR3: CASSFRPPYQETQYF. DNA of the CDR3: TGTGCCAGCAGTTTTAGGCCTCCTTACCAAGAGACCCAGTACTTC. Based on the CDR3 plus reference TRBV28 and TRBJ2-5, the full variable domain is DVKVTQSSRYLVKRTGEKVFLECVQDMDHENMFWYRQDPGLGLRLIYFSYDVKMKEKGDIPEGYSVSREKKERFSLILESASTNQTSMYLCASSFRPPYQETQYFGPGTRLLVL.

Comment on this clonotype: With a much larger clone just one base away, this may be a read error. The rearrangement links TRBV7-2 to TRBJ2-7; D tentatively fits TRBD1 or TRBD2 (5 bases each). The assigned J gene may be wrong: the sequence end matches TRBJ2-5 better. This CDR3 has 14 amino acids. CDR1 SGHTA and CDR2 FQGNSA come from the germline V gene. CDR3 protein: CASSSTGRALTQYF. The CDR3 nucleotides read TGTGCCAGCAGCTCTACGGGACGGGCGCTGACCCAGTACTTC.

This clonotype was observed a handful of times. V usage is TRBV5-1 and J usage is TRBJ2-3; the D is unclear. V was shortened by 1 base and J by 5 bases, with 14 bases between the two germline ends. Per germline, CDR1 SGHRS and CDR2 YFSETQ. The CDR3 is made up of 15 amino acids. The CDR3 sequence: CASSLSPDGRDTQYF. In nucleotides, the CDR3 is TGCGCCAGCAGCTTGAGTCCTGACGGCCGAGATACGCAGTATTTT.

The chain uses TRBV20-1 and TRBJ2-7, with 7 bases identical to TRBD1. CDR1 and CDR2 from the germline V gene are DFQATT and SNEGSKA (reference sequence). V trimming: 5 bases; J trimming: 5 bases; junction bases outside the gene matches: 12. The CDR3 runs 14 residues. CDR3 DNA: TGCAGTGCTCCACCTCGGGACAGTATTCACGAGCAGTACTTC. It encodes CSAPPRDSIHEQYF.

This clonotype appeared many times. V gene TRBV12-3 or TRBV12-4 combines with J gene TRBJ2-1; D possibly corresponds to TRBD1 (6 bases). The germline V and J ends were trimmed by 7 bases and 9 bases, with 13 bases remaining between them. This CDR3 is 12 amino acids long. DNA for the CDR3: TGTGCCAGCACTGAACAGGGTCGTGAGCAGTTCTTC. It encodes CASTEQGREQFF.

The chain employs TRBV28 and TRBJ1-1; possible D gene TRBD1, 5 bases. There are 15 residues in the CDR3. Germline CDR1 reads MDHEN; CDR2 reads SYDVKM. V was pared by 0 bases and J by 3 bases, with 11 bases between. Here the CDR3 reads CASSLWALGDTEAFF. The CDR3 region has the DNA TGTGCCAGCAGTTTATGGGCCCTGGGGGACACTGAAGCTTTCTTT.

The CDR3 coding sequence is TGTGCCAGCACCACCCAGTGGGTCGCTTTCTTT. Its translation is CASTTQWVAFF. The J gene is TRBJ1-1, the V gene TRBV12-3 or TRBV12-4, with unresolved D. CDR3 length equals 11 residues. Trimming removed 7 bases at V and 11 bases at J, with 14 bases between.

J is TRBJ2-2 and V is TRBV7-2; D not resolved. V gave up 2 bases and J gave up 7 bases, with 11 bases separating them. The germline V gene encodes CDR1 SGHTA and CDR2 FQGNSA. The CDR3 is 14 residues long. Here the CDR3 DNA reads TGTGCCAGCAGCTTAAAACGTACGGACGGGGAGCTGTTTTTT. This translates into CASSLKRTDGELFF.

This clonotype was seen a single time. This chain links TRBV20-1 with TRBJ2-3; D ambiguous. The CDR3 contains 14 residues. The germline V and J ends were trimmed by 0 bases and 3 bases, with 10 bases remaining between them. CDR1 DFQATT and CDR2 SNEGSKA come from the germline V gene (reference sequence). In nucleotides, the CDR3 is TGCAGTGCTAGAGATCTAGTGGGGACAGATACGCAGTATTTT. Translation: CSARDLVGTDTQYF.

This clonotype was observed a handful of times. This chain's CDR3 is CASSIGGATGTEAFF. The CDR3 bases are TGTGCCAGTAGTATAGGTGGAGCGACGGGAACTGAAGCTTTCTTT. The rearrangement links TRBV19 to TRBJ1-1; D gene ambiguous. The CDR3 consists of 15 residues. Deletions cut 1 base from V and 5 bases from J, with 14 bases between. Germline CDR1 and CDR2: LNHDA and SQIVND (reference sequence).

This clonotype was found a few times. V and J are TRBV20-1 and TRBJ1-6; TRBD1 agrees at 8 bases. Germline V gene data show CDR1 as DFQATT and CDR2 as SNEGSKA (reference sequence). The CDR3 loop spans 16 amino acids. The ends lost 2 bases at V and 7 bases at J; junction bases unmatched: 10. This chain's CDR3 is CSARPTGRTGNSPLHF. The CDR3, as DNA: TGCAGTGCTAGACCTACCGGGAGGACAGGGAATTCACCCCTCCACTTT.

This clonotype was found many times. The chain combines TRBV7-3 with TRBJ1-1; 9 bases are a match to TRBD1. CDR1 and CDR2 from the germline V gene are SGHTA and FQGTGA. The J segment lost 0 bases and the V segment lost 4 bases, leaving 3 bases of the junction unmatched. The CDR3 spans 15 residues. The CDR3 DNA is TGTGCCAGCAGCTGGACAGGGGCTCTGAACACTGAAGCTTTCTTT. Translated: CASSWTGALNTEAFF.

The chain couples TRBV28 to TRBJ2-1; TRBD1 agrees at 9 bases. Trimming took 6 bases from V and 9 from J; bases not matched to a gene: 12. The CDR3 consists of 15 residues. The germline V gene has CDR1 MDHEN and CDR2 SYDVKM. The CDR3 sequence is CASRTPGQGVGEQFF. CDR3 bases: TGTGCCAGCAGGACTCCGGGACAGGGTGTTGGTGAGCAGTTCTTC.

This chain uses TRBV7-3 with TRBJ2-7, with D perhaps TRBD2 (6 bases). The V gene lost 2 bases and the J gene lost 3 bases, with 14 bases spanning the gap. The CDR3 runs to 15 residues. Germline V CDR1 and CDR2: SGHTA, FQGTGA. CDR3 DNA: TGTGCCAGCAGCTTAGGGCCGGGAGAAAACTACGAGCAGTACTTC. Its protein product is CASSLGPGENYEQYF.

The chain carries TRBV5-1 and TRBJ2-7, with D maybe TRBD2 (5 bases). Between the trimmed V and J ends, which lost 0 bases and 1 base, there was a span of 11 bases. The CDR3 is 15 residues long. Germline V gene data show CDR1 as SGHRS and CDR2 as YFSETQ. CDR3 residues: CASSLAGLASYEQYF. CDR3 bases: TGCGCCAGCAGCTTGGCCGGCCTAGCATCCTACGAGCAGTACTTC.

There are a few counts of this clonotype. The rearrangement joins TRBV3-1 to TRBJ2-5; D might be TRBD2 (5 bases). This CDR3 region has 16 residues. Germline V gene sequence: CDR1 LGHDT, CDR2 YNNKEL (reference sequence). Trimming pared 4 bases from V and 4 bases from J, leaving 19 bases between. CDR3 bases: TGTGCCAGCAGCCTCAAGCTGGGCAGCCGGGGAGAGACCCAGTACTTC. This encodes CASSLKLGSRGETQYF.

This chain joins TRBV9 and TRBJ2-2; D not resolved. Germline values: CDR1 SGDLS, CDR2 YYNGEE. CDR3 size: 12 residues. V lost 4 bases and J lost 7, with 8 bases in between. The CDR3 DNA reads TGTGCCAGCAGCCTGACACTCGGGGAGCTGTTTTTT. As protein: CASSLTLGELFF.

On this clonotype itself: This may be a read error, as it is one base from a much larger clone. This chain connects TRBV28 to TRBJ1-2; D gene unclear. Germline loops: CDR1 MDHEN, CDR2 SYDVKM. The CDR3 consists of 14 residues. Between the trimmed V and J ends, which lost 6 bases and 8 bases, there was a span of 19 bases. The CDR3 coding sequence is TGTGCCAGCAGCCTCGCCTTCGGCGGCCCAGGCTACACCTTC. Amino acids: CASSLAFGGPGYTF.

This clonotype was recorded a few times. The CDR3 reads CASSFSGGSGGQETQYF. CDR3 nucleotide sequence: TGTGCCAGCAGTTTTAGCGGCGGTTCGGGAGGGCAAGAGACCCAGTACTTC. The chain employs TRBV12-3 or TRBV12-4 and TRBJ2-5; 8 bases line up with TRBD2. The CDR3 is 17 residues long. After removal of 3 bases from V and 2 bases from J, the junction contained 11 bases not matched to a gene.

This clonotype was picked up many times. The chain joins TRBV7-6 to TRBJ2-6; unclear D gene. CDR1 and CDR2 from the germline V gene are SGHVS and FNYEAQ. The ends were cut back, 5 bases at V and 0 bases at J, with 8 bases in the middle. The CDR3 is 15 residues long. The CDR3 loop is CASSLVSSGANVLTF. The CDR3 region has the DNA TGTGCCAGCAGCCTCGTATCCTCTGGGGCCAACGTCCTGACTTTC.

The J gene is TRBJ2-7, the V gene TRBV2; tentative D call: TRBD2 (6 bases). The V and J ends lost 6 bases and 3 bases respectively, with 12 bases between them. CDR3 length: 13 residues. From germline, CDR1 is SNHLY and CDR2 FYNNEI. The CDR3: CASRGGLGYEQYF. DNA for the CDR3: TGTGCCAGCAGGGGGGGTTTGGGCTACGAGCAGTACTTC. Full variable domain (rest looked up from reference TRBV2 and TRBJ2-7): EPEVTQTPSHQVTQMGQEVILRCVPISNHLYFYWYRQILGQKVEFLVSFYNNEISEKSEIFDDQFSVERPDGSNFTLKIRSTKLEDSAMYFCASRGGLGYEQYFGPGTRLTVT.